Listed below are T cell receptor beta chains from one sample, sequenced in a study of shared clonotypes between healthy human individuals. This table comes from immunoSEQ multiplex PCR, and its TCRdb copy is limited to in-frame clones, with some not included. The sample holds roughly 2.5 million clones, over 85% seen once. Sequences were obtained from naive CD4+ T cells sorted from blood. These receptors all come from a young man in good health. Each CDR3 is given without its conserved first and last residue. Fields, in order: clone size, V gene, J gene, CDR3 protein. A clone size is listed for some rows: how often the clone was seen (once, few, many), or a class if it is expanded.

>.|TRBV19|TRBJ2-7
ASSSQTSDGSEQY
>.|TRBV5-4|TRBJ2-5
ASSMGLKETQY
>.|TRBV5-1|TRBJ2-5
ASSSTSGSETQY
>.|TRBV28|TRBJ2-3
ASSLSGRGNGDTQY
>.|TRBV7-2|TRBJ1-1
ASSFWGMNTEAF
>once|TRBV9|TRBJ1-4
ASSVFDRGAEKLF
>.|TRBV25-1|TRBJ1-2
ASSEVQGEFGYT
>.|TRBV5-1|TRBJ1-4
ASSLGVALTTNEKLF
>once|TRBV6-5|TRBJ2-7
ASSYSPGLTYEQY
>once|TRBV7-9|TRBJ2-3
ASSRGLATDTQY
>.|TRBV5-5|TRBJ2-7
ASSSGPDLGQQY
>.|TRBV4-1|TRBJ2-6
ASSQVISTGANVLT
>.|TRBV18|TRBJ1-4
ASSPMTGPTNEKLF
>once|TRBV2|TRBJ2-1
ASRVSEFNEQF
>.|TRBV6-1|TRBJ2-3
ASSELGLAGDTQY
>.|TRBV2|TRBJ1-1
ASSGLEGREAF
>few|TRBV30|TRBJ1-1
AWSVVAGPNTEAF
>.|TRBV2|TRBJ2-7
ASRPGLAVYEQY
>.|TRBV7-2|TRBJ1-5
ASSLTVHQPQH
>.|TRBV18|TRBJ2-5
ASSPGQETQY
>.|TRBV6-5|TRBJ2-3
ASSYVGGTQY
>.|TRBV28|TRBJ2-3
ASSRGLAGLGEY
>.|TRBV11-2|TRBJ1-1
ASSLHQGGAF
>.|TRBV6-5|TRBJ2-3
ASSYPGDTQY
>once|TRBV19|TRBJ2-1
ASSFSGGKYNEQF
>.|TRBV2|TRBJ1-6
ASSGGGTGLSPLH
>once|TRBV27|TRBJ1-5
ASSLSRHSNQPQH
>.|TRBV7-2|TRBJ1-6
ASSFGDRGPGSPLH
>.|TRBV7-2|TRBJ2-7
ASSLARTGGYEQY
>.|TRBV6-5|TRBJ2-7
ASRGTDTPYEQY
>.|TRBV10-3|TRBJ2-1
AISESGFSSYNEQF
>.|TRBV6-5|TRBJ2-3
ASRSEDTQY
>once|TRBV7-9|TRBJ2-7
ASSPRTSLKGEQY
>.|TRBV29-1|TRBJ2-7
SVGTDYYEQY
>.|TRBV6-6|TRBJ1-5
ASSYPQGRNQPQH
>.|TRBV5-6|TRBJ2-7
ATRGAGIFGEQY
>.|TRBV6-5|TRBJ1-1
ASSPWTGSSFKAF
>.|TRBV6-5|TRBJ2-7
ASSEDRSYEQY
>.|TRBV15|TRBJ1-6
ATSRAAGNNSPLH
>.|TRBV29-1|TRBJ2-7
SVEGPDRGPYEQY
>once|TRBV30|TRBJ2-3
AWSVGTLTDTQY
>.|TRBV5-6|TRBJ2-1
ASSARWGVDNEQF
>.|TRBV11-2|TRBJ2-5
ASSLSEVQETQY
>.|TRBV5-4|TRBJ2-3
ASSPRGAGGATDTQY